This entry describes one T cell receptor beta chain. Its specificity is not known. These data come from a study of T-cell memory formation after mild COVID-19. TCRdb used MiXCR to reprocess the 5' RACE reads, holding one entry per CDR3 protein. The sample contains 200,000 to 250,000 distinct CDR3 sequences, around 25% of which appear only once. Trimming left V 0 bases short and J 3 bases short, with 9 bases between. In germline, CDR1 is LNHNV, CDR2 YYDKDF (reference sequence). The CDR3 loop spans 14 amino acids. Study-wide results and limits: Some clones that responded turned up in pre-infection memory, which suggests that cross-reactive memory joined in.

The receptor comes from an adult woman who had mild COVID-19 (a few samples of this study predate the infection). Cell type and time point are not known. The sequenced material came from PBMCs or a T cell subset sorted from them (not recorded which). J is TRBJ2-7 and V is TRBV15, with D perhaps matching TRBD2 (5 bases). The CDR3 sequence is CATSREGGLYEQYF. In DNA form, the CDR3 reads TGTGCCACCAGCAGAGAAGGAGGTCTCTACGAGCAGTACTTC.